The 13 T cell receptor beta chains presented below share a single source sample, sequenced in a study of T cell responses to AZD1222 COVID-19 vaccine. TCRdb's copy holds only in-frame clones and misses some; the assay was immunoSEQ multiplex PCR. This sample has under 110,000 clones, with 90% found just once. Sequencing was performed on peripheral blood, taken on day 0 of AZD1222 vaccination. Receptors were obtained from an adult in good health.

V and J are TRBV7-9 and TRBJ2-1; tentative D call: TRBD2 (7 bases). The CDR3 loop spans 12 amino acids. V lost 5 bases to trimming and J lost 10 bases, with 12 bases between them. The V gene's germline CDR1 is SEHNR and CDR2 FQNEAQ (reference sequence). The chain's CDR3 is CASSRGGNEQFF. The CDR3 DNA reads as TGTGCCAGCAGCAGGGGGGGGAACGAGCAGTTCTTC.

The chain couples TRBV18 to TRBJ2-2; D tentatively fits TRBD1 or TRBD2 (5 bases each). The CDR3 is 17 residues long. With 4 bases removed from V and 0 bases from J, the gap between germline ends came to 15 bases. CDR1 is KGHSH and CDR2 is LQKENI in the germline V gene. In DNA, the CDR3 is TGTGCCAGCTCACTCCTCGGGACGATGGCGAACACCGGGGAGCTGTTTTTT. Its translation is CASSLLGTMANTGELFF.

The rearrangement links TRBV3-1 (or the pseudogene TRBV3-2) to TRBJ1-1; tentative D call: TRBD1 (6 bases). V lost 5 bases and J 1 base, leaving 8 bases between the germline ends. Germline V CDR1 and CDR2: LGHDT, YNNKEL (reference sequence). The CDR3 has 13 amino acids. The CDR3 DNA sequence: TGTGCCAGCAGCTCCAGGGGGAACACTGAAGCTTTCTTT. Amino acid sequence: CASSSRGNTEAFF.

CDR3 bases: TGTGCCAGCAGTTTGAGTATCCAGGGATACGAGCAGTACTTC. Translated: CASSLSIQGYEQYF. The genes are TRBV27 and TRBJ2-7, with D possibly matching TRBD1 (5 bases). The CDR3 is 14 residues long. Germline V gene sequence: CDR1 MNHEY, CDR2 SMNVEV (reference sequence). Trimming cost V 3 bases and J 4 bases, with 13 bases left between them.

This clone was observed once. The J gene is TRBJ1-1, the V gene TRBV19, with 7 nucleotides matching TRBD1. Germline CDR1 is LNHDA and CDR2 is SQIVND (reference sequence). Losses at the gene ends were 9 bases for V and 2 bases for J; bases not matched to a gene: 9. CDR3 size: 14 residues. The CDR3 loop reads CASVKQGTNTEAFF. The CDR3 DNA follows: TGTGCCAGCGTGAAACAGGGGACTAACACTGAAGCTTTCTTT.

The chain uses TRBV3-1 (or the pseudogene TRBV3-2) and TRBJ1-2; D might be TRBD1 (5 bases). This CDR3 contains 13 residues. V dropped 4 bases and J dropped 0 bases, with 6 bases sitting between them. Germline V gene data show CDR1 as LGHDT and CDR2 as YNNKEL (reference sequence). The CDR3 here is CASSRTTNYGYTF. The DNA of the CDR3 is TGTGCCAGCAGCCGGACAACTAACTATGGCTACACCTTC.

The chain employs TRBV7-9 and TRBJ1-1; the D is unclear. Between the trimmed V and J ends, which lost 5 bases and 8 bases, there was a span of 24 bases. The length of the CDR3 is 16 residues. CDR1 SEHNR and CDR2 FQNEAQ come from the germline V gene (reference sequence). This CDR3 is CASSPRTDPNTEEAFF. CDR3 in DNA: TGTGCCAGCAGCCCCCGGACGGACCCCAACACTGAGGAAGCTTTCTTT.

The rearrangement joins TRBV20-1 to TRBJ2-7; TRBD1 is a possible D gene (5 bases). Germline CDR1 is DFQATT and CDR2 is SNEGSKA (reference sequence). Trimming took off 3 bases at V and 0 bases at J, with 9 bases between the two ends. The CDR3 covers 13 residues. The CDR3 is CSASGADSYEQYF. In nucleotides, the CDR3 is TGCAGTGCTAGTGGGGCAGACTCCTACGAGCAGTACTTC.

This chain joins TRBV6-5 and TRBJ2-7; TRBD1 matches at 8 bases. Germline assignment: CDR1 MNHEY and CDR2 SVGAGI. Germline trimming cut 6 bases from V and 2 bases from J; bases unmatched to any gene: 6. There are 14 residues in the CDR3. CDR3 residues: CASSLDREPYEQYF. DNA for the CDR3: TGTGCCAGCAGCCTGGACAGGGAACCCTACGAGCAGTACTTC.

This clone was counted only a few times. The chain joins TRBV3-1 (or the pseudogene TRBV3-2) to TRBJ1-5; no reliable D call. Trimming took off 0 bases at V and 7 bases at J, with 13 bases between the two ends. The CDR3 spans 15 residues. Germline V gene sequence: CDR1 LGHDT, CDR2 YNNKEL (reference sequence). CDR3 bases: TGTGCCAGCAGCCAAGATTTGACGGTATTCCAGCCCCAGCATTTT. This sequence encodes CASSQDLTVFQPQHF.

The CDR3 loop is CASTPLGGVNYGYTF. CDR3 coding DNA: TGTGCCAGTACCCCCCTCGGGGGCGTTAACTATGGCTACACCTTC. The V and J genes are TRBV19 and TRBJ1-2, with D possibly being TRBD1 (6 bases). The CDR3 runs 15 residues. Germline V CDR1 and CDR2: LNHDA, SQIVND (reference sequence). The V gene lost 7 bases and the J gene lost 1 base, with 16 bases spanning the gap.

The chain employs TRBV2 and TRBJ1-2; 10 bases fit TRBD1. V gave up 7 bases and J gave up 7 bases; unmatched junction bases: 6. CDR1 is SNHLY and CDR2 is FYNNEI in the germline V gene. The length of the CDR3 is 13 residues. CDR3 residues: CASKSGTGAGYTF. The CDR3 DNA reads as TGTGCCAGCAAGAGCGGGACAGGGGCTGGCTACACCTTC.

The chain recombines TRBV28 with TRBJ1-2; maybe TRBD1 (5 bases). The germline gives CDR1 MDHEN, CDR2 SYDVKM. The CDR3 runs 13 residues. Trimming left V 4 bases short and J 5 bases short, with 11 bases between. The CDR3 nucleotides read TGTGCCAGCAGTTGGTGGGGGGATTATGGCTACACCTTC. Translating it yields CASSWWGDYGYTF.